This T cell receptor beta chain comes out of a study of beta chain features in type 1 diabetes. Sequenced material consisted of expressed TCRB transcripts (all of the isolated RNA was reverse transcribed). Only in-frame clones appear in the TCRdb table, and some are missing; sequencing was by immunoSEQ multiplex PCR. Of 120,000 to 150,000 clones listed, approximately 52% are singletons. The CDR3 runs 15 residues. V lost 2 bases, J lost 8 bases, and 18 bases lay in between. CDR1 MNHNS and CDR2 SASEGT come from the germline V gene. The chain joins TRBV6-1 to TRBJ1-2, with D unresolved. This TCR came from a young man in good health. The sample taken for sequencing was Tregs from blood. The CDR3 is CASSESLPRGKGYTF. Here the CDR3 DNA reads TGTGCCAGCAGTGAATCGCTTCCCCGGGGAAAGGGCTACACCTTC.